These 31 T cell receptor beta chains originate from one sample sequenced in a study of cytomegalovirus exposure and HLA in healthy donors. 60 Vbeta and 13 Jbeta primers were used in PCR. Data came from immunoSEQ multiplex PCR; TCRdb stores just in-frame clones and leaves some out. The data contain 200,000 or so clones, 80% to 90% of them seen just once; the ten biggest clones take up around 2.8%. The sample was PBMCs. These receptors were taken from a man aged 25 to 45 in good health and CMV-seronegative.

The rearrangement links TRBV4-2 to TRBJ2-5, with TRBD1 identical over 11 bases. The better agreement between TRBJ2-7 and the DNA end casts doubt on the J call. The CDR3 length is 18 residues. CDR1 and CDR2 from the germline V gene are LGHNA and YNFKEQ. The CDR3 is CASSQDLGRTGGFYEQYF. In DNA, the CDR3 is TGTGCCAGCAGCCAAGATCTGGGAAGGACAGGGGGCTTCTACGAGCAGTACTTC.

V is TRBV6-1 and J is TRBJ2-5; TRBD1 matches at 7 bases. V was clipped by 10 bases and J by 0 bases; unmatched bases: 8. The CDR3 consists of 14 residues. Germline-derived CDR1 and CDR2 are MNHNS and SASEGT. CDR3: CATRLDRDQETQYF. DNA for the CDR3: TGTGCCACCCGCCTCGACAGGGACCAAGAGACCCAGTACTTC.

The gene calls are TRBV27 and TRBJ1-6, with TRBD1 matching over 8 bases. With 8 bases clipped from V and 9 bases from J, the junction kept 3 bases outside the gene matches. Germline V lookup: CDR1 MNHEY, CDR2 SMNVEV (reference sequence). The CDR3 sequence is 12 residues long. In DNA, the CDR3 is TGTGCCAGCCGGACAGGGCGTTCACCCCTCCACTTT. It codes for CASRTGRSPLHF.

The J gene is TRBJ2-3, the V gene TRBV9; 8 nucleotides agree with TRBD2. Germline-derived CDR1 and CDR2 are SGDLS and YYNGEE. CDR3 size: 15 residues. Trimming at V came to 4 bases and at J to 0 bases, leaving 4 bases not matched to a gene. This CDR3 reads CASSSREGSTDTQYF. CDR3 nucleotides: TGTGCCAGCAGCTCCCGGGAGGGAAGCACAGATACGCAGTATTTT.

The V gene is TRBV9, the J gene TRBJ2-5; maybe TRBD2 (6 bases). The germline V gene encodes CDR1 SGDLS and CDR2 YYNGEE. This CDR3 is built from 17 residues. The germline V and J ends were trimmed by 0 bases and 1 base, with 16 bases remaining between them. DNA for the CDR3: TGTGCCAGCAGCGTAGGTCGTGGGGGGACCCTCCAAGAGACCCAGTACTTC. Protein product: CASSVGRGGTLQETQYF. Complete variable domain (other parts from reference TRBV9 and TRBJ2-5): DSGVTQTPKHLITATGQRVTLRCSPRSGDLSVYWYQQSLDQGLQFLIQYYNGEERAKGNILERFSAQQFPDLHSELNLSSLELGDSALYFCASSVGRGGTLQETQYFGPGTRLLVL.

A remark on this clone: The junction departs from germline at one end; a sequencing error may be responsible. This sequence joins TRBV5-6 and TRBJ2-3, with 10 bases lining up with TRBD2. CDR3 length: 13 residues. From germline, CDR1 is SGHDT and CDR2 YYEEEE. The CDR3 sequence is CASSLVSWTSGIF. The CDR3 DNA sequence: TGTGCCAGCAGCTTGGTCTCTTGGACTAGCGGTATTTTT.

The chain combines TRBV5-4 with TRBJ2-7, with TRBD1 matching 9 bases. The V gene end was trimmed by 2 bases and the J gene end by 5 bases; junction bases not matched to a gene: 5. The CDR3 consists of 14 residues. Germline V gives CDR1 SGHNT, CDR2 YYREEE (reference sequence). Written as DNA, the CDR3 is TGTGCCAGCAGCTTCCTACAGGGGGCCAACGAGCAGTACTTC. Translated, it gives CASSFLQGANEQYF.

V gene TRBV7-7 combines with J gene TRBJ2-2; D is uncertain. The CDR3 totals 12 residues. Germline CDR1 is SSHAT and CDR2 is FNYEAQ (reference sequence). The CDR3 is CASSENTGELFF. In nucleotides, the CDR3 is TGTGCTAGTTCCGAGAACACCGGGGAGCTGTTTTTT.

This clone came up once. J is TRBJ1-1 and V is TRBV19, with 7 bases aligning to TRBD1. The CDR3 spans 16 residues. CDR1 is LNHDA, CDR2 SQIVND, per germline (reference sequence). V shed 3 bases and J 0 bases; nucleotides not matched to a gene: 7. The CDR3 loop reads CASSISRQGMNTEAFF. The CDR3 nucleotides read TGTGCCAGTAGTATCTCCCGACAGGGAATGAACACTGAAGCTTTCTTT.

This chain joins TRBV7-9 and TRBJ2-2; a weak D match, TRBD2 (6 bases). Trimming stripped 6 bases from V and 11 bases from J, with 10 bases between. The germline gives CDR1 SEHNR, CDR2 FQNEAQ (reference sequence). CDR3 length equals 11 residues. CDR3 in DNA: TGTGCCAGCAGGGGTAGCGGAGAGCTGTTTTTT. Residues: CASRGSGELFF.

The chain combines TRBV4-1 with TRBJ2-3; 12 nucleotides align to TRBD2. The ends lost 3 bases at V and 2 bases at J; junction bases unmatched: 6. Germline V gene lookup returns CDR1 MGHRA and CDR2 YSYEKL. This CDR3 spans 17 amino acids. Written as DNA, the CDR3 is TGCGCCAGCAGCCAGCGACTAGCGGGGGCCCTCACAGATACGCAGTATTTT. Encoded protein: CASSQRLAGALTDTQYF.

The V gene is TRBV2, the J gene TRBJ2-3; 14 bases agree with TRBD2. Germline-derived CDR1 and CDR2 are SNHLY and FYNNEI. J lost 5 bases, V lost 8 bases, and 6 bases had no gene match. This CDR3 region has 15 residues. The CDR3 region is CASSGLAGGVDTQYF. The CDR3 DNA sequence: TGTGCCAGCTCAGGACTAGCGGGGGGAGTAGATACGCAGTATTTT.

This sequence joins TRBV7-9 and TRBJ1-4, with no clear D. Germline V gives CDR1 SEHNR, CDR2 FQNEAQ (reference sequence). There are 15 residues in the CDR3. V gave up 5 bases and J gave up 3 bases, with 13 bases separating them. The chain's CDR3 is CASSREGNANEKLFF. CDR3 DNA sequence: TGTGCCAGCAGCCGCGAGGGTAATGCTAATGAAAAACTGTTTTTT.

V and J are TRBV28 and TRBJ1-5, with D perhaps matching TRBD1 (6 bases). CDR1 is MDHEN and CDR2 is SYDVKM in the germline V gene. This CDR3 comprises 14 residues. With 7 bases removed from V and 5 bases from J, the gap between germline ends came to 15 bases. The DNA for the CDR3 is TGTGCCAGCAACCTCGGGACACCCTATCAGCCCCAGCATTTT. Residues: CASNLGTPYQPQHF. Looking up the rest from reference TRBV28 and TRBJ1-5 gives the full variable domain: DVKVTQSSRYLVKRTGEKVFLECVQDMDHENMFWYRQDPGLGLRLIYFSYDVKMKEKGDIPEGYSVSREKKERFSLILESASTNQTSMYLCASNLGTPYQPQHFGDGTRLSIL.

The chain employs TRBV13 and TRBJ1-2, with D perhaps TRBD1 (5 bases). In germline, CDR1 is PRHDT, CDR2 FYEKMQ (reference sequence). V was trimmed by 1 base and J by 0 bases, leaving 9 bases between them. This CDR3 comprises 15 residues. The CDR3 sequence is CASSLVARANYGYTF. CDR3 DNA sequence: TGTGCCAGCAGCTTAGTGGCCAGGGCTAACTATGGCTACACCTTC.

The chain joins TRBV2 to TRBJ2-7, with TRBD2 matching over 9 bases. V lost 2 bases, J lost 6 bases, and 5 bases stayed unmatched. There are 14 residues in the CDR3. CDR1 SNHLY and CDR2 FYNNEI come from the germline V gene. The DNA for the CDR3 is TGTGCCAGCAGTGAACTAGCGGGGACAAGCGAGCAGTACTTC. Translating gives CASSELAGTSEQYF.

The chain employs TRBV7-9 and TRBJ2-1; TRBD1 matches at 7 bases. J gave up 5 bases and V 0 bases, and 7 bases lay outside the gene matches. The CDR3 consists of 16 residues. Germline V lookup: CDR1 SEHNR, CDR2 FQNEAQ (reference sequence). The CDR3 loop reads CASSLAAGGLHNEQFF. CDR3 in DNA: TGTGCCAGCAGCTTAGCCGCAGGGGGATTGCACAATGAGCAGTTCTTC.

The chain carries TRBV6-5 and TRBJ2-5, with D uncertain. CDR3 length: 14 amino acids. V lost 2 bases and J lost 2, with 9 bases in between. Germline CDR1 and CDR2: MNHEY and SVGAGI. The CDR3 here is CASSYENAQETQYF. Written as DNA, the CDR3 is TGTGCCAGCAGTTACGAGAACGCACAAGAGACCCAGTACTTC.

This chain uses TRBV4-2 with TRBJ2-1; D is possibly TRBD1 (6 bases). V shed 4 bases and J shed 2 bases, with 6 bases lying between them. The germline V gene has CDR1 LGHNA and CDR2 YNFKEQ. There are 13 residues in the CDR3. CDR3 amino acids: CASSRTAYNEQFF. The CDR3 DNA is TGTGCCAGCAGCCGGACAGCCTACAATGAGCAGTTCTTC.

This clone was observed a handful of times. The chain is built from TRBV14 and TRBJ2-7, with TRBD1 as a possible D gene (6 bases). The CDR3 is 14 amino acids. Germline-derived CDR1 and CDR2 are SGHDN and FVKESK. The V and J ends lost 4 bases and 3 bases respectively, with 13 bases between them. Written as DNA, the CDR3 is TGTGCCAGCAGCCCGCAACAGGGTCACTACGAGCAGTACTTC. It yields the protein CASSPQQGHYEQYF.

Turning to this clone: At one of its ends the junction is not consistent with the germline gene, which may arise from a read error. The chain employs TRBV7-2 and TRBJ2-6; D perhaps matches TRBD1 (5 bases). Germline V lookup: CDR1 SGHTA, CDR2 FQGNSA. The CDR3 contains 17 residues. As DNA, the CDR3 is TGTGCCAGCAGCGGAAGGGTTTCGGGCTCTGGGGCCAGCGTCCTGACTTTC. Translated, it gives CASSGRVSGSGASVLTF.

The chain joins TRBV7-2 to TRBJ2-2, with 10 bases fitting TRBD2. This CDR3 has 17 amino acids. After removal of 2 bases from V and 5 bases from J, the junction contained 8 bases not matched to a gene. Germline-derived CDR1 and CDR2 are SGHTA and FQGNSA. CDR3 DNA: TGTGCCAGCAGCTTATGGGGAGCGGGGGGGCCAACCGGGGAGCTGTTTTTT. Translation gives CASSLWGAGGPTGELFF.

The V and J genes are TRBV5-1 and TRBJ1-2; 7 bases match TRBD1. CDR3 length: 13 residues. With V trimmed by 4 bases and J by 6 bases, 6 bases remained unmatched. Germline CDR1 is SGHRS and CDR2 is YFSETQ. In nucleotides, the CDR3 is TGCGCCAGCAGCGTACAGGGGAATAATGGCTACACCTTC. Its translation is CASSVQGNNGYTF.

This clone was seen only once. The chain carries TRBV2 and TRBJ1-1; D remains ambiguous. The V end was cut by 9 bases, the J end by 5 bases, with 16 bases between. Germline CDR1 is SNHLY and CDR2 is FYNNEI. The CDR3 spans 13 residues. The CDR3 DNA reads as TGTGCCAGACAAAGAAGAGCGGGTACTGAAGCTTTCTTT. It yields the protein CARQRRAGTEAFF.

This rearrangement joins TRBV6-1 to TRBJ2-1; 13 nucleotides match TRBD2. Germline V gives CDR1 MNHNS, CDR2 SASEGT. J was trimmed by 6 bases and V by 6 bases; bases with no gene match: 8. The CDR3 is 16 amino acids. In nucleotides, the CDR3 is TGTGCCAGCAGCGAAAGAGGACTAGCGGGGGTCAATGAGCAGTTCTTC. Translating it yields CASSERGLAGVNEQFF.

As DNA, the CDR3 is TGTGCCAGCAGCCAAGATGGGACAGGGGGCTCCAAAGAGACCCAGTACTTC. Translated: CASSQDGTGGSKETQYF. The J gene is TRBJ2-5, the V gene TRBV4-2, with 12 bases aligning to TRBD1. V was clipped by 0 bases and J by 3 bases; unmatched bases: 5. This CDR3 comprises 17 residues. Germline CDR1 and CDR2: LGHNA and YNFKEQ.

About this clone itself: Different DNA sequences within this sample yield the same CDR3. The chain links TRBV7-3 to TRBJ1-1, with D possibly being TRBD1 (6 bases). The germline V and J ends were trimmed by 5 bases and 4 bases, with 11 bases remaining between them. The CDR3 runs 13 residues. Germline V gene sequence: CDR1 SGHTA, CDR2 FQGTGA. CDR3 sequence reads: CASSGDRTTEAFF. Here the CDR3 DNA reads TGTGCCAGCAGCGGAGACAGGACCACTGAAGCTTTCTTT.

The J gene is TRBJ1-5, the V gene TRBV7-9; D uncertain. The ends were cut back, 1 base at V and 8 bases at J, with 6 bases in the middle. The germline CDR1 and CDR2 sequences are SEHNR and FQNEAQ (reference sequence). CDR3 length equals 12 residues. In DNA form, the CDR3 reads TGTGCCAGCAGCTTAGGAGTGGAGCCCCAGCATTTT. Protein product: CASSLGVEPQHF. The full variable domain, in which reference TRBV7-9 and TRBJ1-5 provide the parts outside the CDR3, is DTGVSQNPRHKITKRGQNVTFRCDPISEHNRLYWYRQTLGQGPEFLTYFQNEAQLEKSRLLSDRFSAERPKGSFSTLEIQRTEQGDSAMYLCASSLGVEPQHFGDGTRLSIL.

This clone was observed a handful of times. This chain connects TRBV28 to TRBJ1-1, with no clear D. Germline V gene lookup returns CDR1 MDHEN and CDR2 SYDVKM. This CDR3 contains 16 residues. V lost 2 bases and J lost 1, with 14 bases in between. CDR3 protein: CASSLGQAKRNTEAFF. In nucleotides, the CDR3 is TGTGCCAGCAGTTTAGGGCAGGCCAAACGGAACACTGAAGCTTTCTTT.

As concerns this clone: One end of the junction fails to match germline, which may point to a read error. The rearrangement joins TRBV14 to TRBJ2-6; tentative D call: TRBD1 (5 bases). The CDR3 spans 15 residues. Germline V gene sequence: CDR1 SGHDN, CDR2 FVKESK. The CDR3 protein is CASSQDSLGASVLTF. The CDR3 DNA reads as TGTGCCAGCAGCCAAGATAGCCTTGGGGCCAGCGTCCTGACTTTC.

The CDR3 is CASSSDRANYGYTF. The CDR3, as DNA: TGTGCCAGCAGTTCCGACAGAGCTAACTATGGCTACACCTTC. This chain links TRBV6-5 with TRBJ1-2; the D gene is possibly TRBD1 (5 bases). V was shortened by 4 bases and J by 0 bases, with 9 bases between the two germline ends. From germline, CDR1 is MNHEY and CDR2 SVGAGI. The CDR3 consists of 14 residues.